Listed here are 5 T cell receptor beta chains from one sample, sequenced in a study of T cell responses to AZD1222 COVID-19 vaccine. Clones were sequenced by immunoSEQ multiplex PCR, and TCRdb holds only the in-frame ones, with some missing. The table has 150,000 or so clones, roughly nine tenths seen once. The sample was peripheral blood, taken 28 days after the second AZD1222 dose. These receptors were collected from an adult who received the AZD1222 COVID-19 vaccine.

The chain uses TRBV5-6 and TRBJ1-3; 12 bases are a match to TRBD1. Germline CDR1 reads SGHDT; CDR2 reads YYEEEE. This CDR3 is built from 16 residues. The V segment lost 3 bases and the J segment 2 bases; nucleotides outside the gene matches: 3. CDR3 nucleotide sequence: TGTGCCAGCAGCTCCGGGACAGGGGGCCCTGGAAACACCATATATTTT. Its protein product is CASSSGTGGPGNTIYF.

The genes are TRBV7-2 and TRBJ2-3; D unclear. CDR3 length equals 13 residues. V lost 2 bases and J 5 bases, leaving 8 bases between the germline ends. The germline gives CDR1 SGHTA, CDR2 FQGNSA. The CDR3 bases are TGTGCCAGCAGCTTAATCTCGATAGATACGCAGTATTTT. This gives the protein CASSLISIDTQYF.

The gene calls are TRBV24-1 and TRBJ1-2; a weak D match, TRBD1 (5 bases). The germline gives CDR1 KGHDR, CDR2 SFDVKD. The V end lost 3 bases, the J end lost 8 bases, and 15 bases lay between the germline ends. This CDR3 is built from 14 residues. CDR3 sequence (DNA): TGTGCCACCAGTGATCGACAGAAAGAGAGGGGCTACACCTTC. This encodes CATSDRQKERGYTF.

V and J are TRBV12-3 or TRBV12-4 and TRBJ1-1, with unresolved D. V lost 5 bases to trimming and J lost 6 bases, with 10 bases between them. The CDR3 runs to 12 residues. In DNA, the CDR3 is TGTGCCAGCAGTGTGTGGGCAGCTGAAGCTTTCTTT. This codes for CASSVWAAEAFF.

The chain couples TRBV7-7 to TRBJ2-1, with D maybe TRBD1 (5 bases). The CDR3 is 17 amino acids. Germline values: CDR1 SSHAT, CDR2 FNYEAQ (reference sequence). Trimming stripped 3 bases from V and 9 bases from J, with 24 bases between. The CDR3 loop is CASSLKIGVPPDGEQFF. Written as DNA, the CDR3 is TGTGCCAGCAGCTTGAAGATAGGGGTCCCCCCTGACGGTGAGCAGTTCTTC.